The T cell receptor (beta chain) described here comes from a study of CD8+CD57+ T cells in acquired aplastic anemia. Patients selected for sequencing had displayed CD8+CD57+ cell expansion by flow cytometry. This clonotype has ten or more counts. V was shortened by 1 base and J by 2 bases, with 3 bases between the two germline ends. This CDR3 is 12 amino acids long. Germline V lookup: CDR1 DFQATT, CDR2 SNEGSKA (reference sequence). Genomic DNA provided the template from which TCR beta VDJ and CDR3 profiles were obtained. In TCRdb, the reads were re-called with MiXCR into one record per CDR3 protein. Here the sample spans roughly 280,000 distinct CDR3 sequences, 56% being singletons.

The rearrangement links TRBV20-1 to TRBJ2-1; D is undetermined. The sequenced sample consisted of sorted CD4+, CD8+, or CD8+CD57+ T cells (not recorded which) from PBMCs. This clonotype was obtained from a human donor with aplastic anemia. The CDR3 here is CSARGTYNEQFF. The CDR3 region has the DNA TGCAGTGCTAGAGGTACCTACAATGAGCAGTTCTTC.